Shown below are 12 T cell receptor beta chains from a single sample sequenced in a study of cytomegalovirus exposure and HLA in healthy donors. The study ran its PCR with 60 Vbeta and 13 Jbeta primers. Only in-frame clones appear in the TCRdb table, and some are missing; sequencing was by immunoSEQ multiplex PCR. The repertoire holds roughly 150,000 clones, with approximately 80% as singletons. The sequenced sample consisted of PBMCs. These receptor sequences come from a male donor in good health and CMV-seronegative.

This clone was found a few times. Here the CDR3 DNA reads TGTGCCAGCAGCGCGGGACTAAGCTCCTACAATGAGCAGTTCTTC. This sequence encodes CASSAGLSSYNEQFF. The chain has TRBV7-7 and TRBJ2-1; 7 bases align to TRBD2. This CDR3 contains 15 residues. V lost 5 bases, J lost 0 bases, and 4 bases stayed unmatched. The germline V gene has CDR1 SSHAT and CDR2 FNYEAQ (reference sequence).

The rearrangement uses TRBV9 and TRBJ2-1; 10 bases fit TRBD2. V lost 1 base to trimming and J lost 5 bases; unmatched junction nucleotides: 12. CDR1 is SGDLS and CDR2 is YYNGEE in the germline V gene. This CDR3 is 18 amino acids long. CDR3 in amino acids: CASSVSLSGGARDNEQFF. In DNA form, the CDR3 reads TGTGCCAGCAGCGTATCCCTCAGCGGGGGGGCGAGAGACAATGAGCAGTTCTTC.

The V gene is TRBV7-8, the J gene TRBJ1-4; D not resolved. Germline V gene lookup returns CDR1 SGHVS and CDR2 FQNEAQ. V was pared by 5 bases and J by 8 bases, with 18 bases between. The CDR3 has 15 amino acids. CDR3 in amino acids: CASSRSGSPEEKLFF. The CDR3 DNA follows: TGTGCCAGCAGCCGATCCGGGTCCCCGGAGGAAAAACTGTTTTTT.

The gene calls are TRBV9 and TRBJ1-5; 7 bases map to TRBD1. CDR3 length equals 14 residues. CDR1 SGDLS and CDR2 YYNGEE come from the germline V gene. J was trimmed by 4 bases and V by 4 bases; bases with no gene match: 5. The DNA for the CDR3 is TGTGCCAGCAGCCCGGGACAGATTAATCAGCCCCAGCATTTT. Translating gives CASSPGQINQPQHF.

V is TRBV18 and J is TRBJ2-1, with 13 bases matching TRBD2. Trimming cost V 4 bases and J 8 bases; bases outside gene matches: 17. This CDR3 is built from 19 residues. Germline loops: CDR1 KGHSH, CDR2 LQKENI. CDR3 coding DNA: TGTGCCAGCTCACTTGGACTAGCGGGAGCTAGTGGAATGCGGGATGAGCAGTTCTTC. Amino acid sequence: CASSLGLAGASGMRDEQFF. The variable domain in full, completed from reference TRBV18 and TRBJ2-1, reads NAGVMQNPRHLVRRRGQEARLRCSPMKGHSHVYWYRQLPEEGLKFMVYLQKENIIDESGMPKERFSAEFPKEGPSILRIQQVVRGDSAAYFCASSLGLAGASGMRDEQFFGPGTRLTVL.

CDR3 residues: CASSRWGGSAGTDTQYF. DNA for the CDR3: TGTGCCAGCAGCCGATGGGGGGGCAGCGCGGGCACAGATACGCAGTATTTT. The rearrangement links TRBV7-6 to TRBJ2-3; the D gene is possibly TRBD2 (7 bases). The germline CDR1 and CDR2 sequences are SGHVS and FNYEAQ. The CDR3 has 17 residues. The ends were cut back, 5 bases at V and 1 base at J, with 19 bases in the middle.

This chain links TRBV7-6 with TRBJ2-7; 11 nucleotides line up with TRBD2. Germline V gene sequence: CDR1 SGHVS, CDR2 FNYEAQ. With 5 bases clipped from V and 3 bases from J, the junction kept 9 bases outside the gene matches. This CDR3 spans 16 amino acids. The CDR3 loop is CASSPRLAGMIYEQYF. The CDR3 bases are TGTGCCAGCAGCCCGAGACTAGCGGGAATGATCTACGAGCAGTACTTC. The complete variable domain, with remaining parts taken from reference TRBV7-6 and TRBJ2-7, reads GAGVSQSPRYKVTKRGQDVALRCDPISGHVSLYWYRQALGQGPEFLTYFNYEAQQDKSGLPNDRFSAERPEGSISTLTIQRTEQRDSAMYRCASSPRLAGMIYEQYFGPGTRLTVT.

This chain links TRBV7-3 with TRBJ1-2, with D maybe TRBD1 (5 bases). V gave up 1 base and J gave up 6 bases, with 12 bases separating them. CDR1 and CDR2 from the germline V gene are SGHTA and FQGTGA. This CDR3 region has 14 residues. CDR3 protein: CASSLRGRKDGYTF. CDR3 DNA: TGTGCCAGCAGCTTAAGGGGCCGGAAGGATGGCTACACCTTC.

This rearrangement joins TRBV6-4 to TRBJ1-3, with D perhaps matching TRBD1 (6 bases). The germline V gene encodes CDR1 MRHNA and CDR2 SNTAGT. The CDR3 length is 15 residues. V lost 6 bases, J lost 0 bases, and 12 bases lay in between. DNA for the CDR3: TGTGCCAGCAGCCGAAACAGGGACTCTGGAAACACCATATATTTT. Residues: CASSRNRDSGNTIYF.

V is TRBV6-5 and J is TRBJ1-5, with D perhaps TRBD1 (5 bases). V dropped 8 bases and J dropped 11 bases, with 16 bases sitting between them. The CDR3 contains 12 residues. Germline loops: CDR1 MNHEY, CDR2 SVGAGI. DNA of the CDR3: TGTGCCAGCGCCCAAGACCCAGGGTCCCAGCATTTT. Protein: CASAQDPGSQHF.

The V and J genes are TRBV7-2 and TRBJ2-7; 7 positions agree with TRBD2. The CDR3 covers 13 residues. V trimming: 6 bases; J trimming: 1 base; junction bases outside the gene matches: 3. Germline CDR1 and CDR2: SGHTA and FQGNSA. The CDR3 is CASRGGSSYEQYF. CDR3 DNA: TGTGCCAGCAGGGGAGGGTCATCCTACGAGCAGTACTTC.

This rearrangement joins TRBV7-2 to TRBJ2-7; no firm D call. Deletions cut 4 bases from V and 4 bases from J, with 20 bases between. CDR1 and CDR2 (germline): SGHTA, FQGNSA. The CDR3 sequence is 16 residues long. CDR3 region: CASSWKTLIKAYEQYF. The CDR3 DNA follows: TGTGCCAGCAGCTGGAAGACTCTTATTAAGGCGTACGAGCAGTACTTC.